This T cell receptor beta chain was identified during a study of Graves' ophthalmopathy and Graves' hyperthyroidism. Comments on this clonotype: Its antigen is as yet unknown.

This CDR3 is built from 14 residues. V lost 6 bases to trimming and J lost 7 bases; unmatched junction nucleotides: 5. The germline gives CDR1 SNHLY, CDR2 FYNNEI. Amplified material comprised TCR beta CDR3 regions derived from RNA transcripts. Investigators did first-round RT-PCR with HTBI primers, then second-round multiplex PCR. TCRdb redid the calling of the multiplex PCR reads with MiXCR, one entry per CDR3 protein. Of 600,000 to 950,000 distinct CDR3 sequences in the sample, 40% are singletons; the top ten hold 44%. Study-level points and caveats: The model's ophthalmopathy progression predictions had more than 55% sensitivity and less than 75% specificity.

This TCR came from an adult man with Graves' ophthalmopathy. The chain is built from TRBV2 and TRBJ1-5; the match to TRBD1 covers 11 bases. The specimen sequenced was peripheral blood. The CDR3 DNA reads as TGTGCCAGCAGAAGGACAGGGGGCTTACAGCCCCAGCATTTT. Encoded protein: CASRRTGGLQPQHF.